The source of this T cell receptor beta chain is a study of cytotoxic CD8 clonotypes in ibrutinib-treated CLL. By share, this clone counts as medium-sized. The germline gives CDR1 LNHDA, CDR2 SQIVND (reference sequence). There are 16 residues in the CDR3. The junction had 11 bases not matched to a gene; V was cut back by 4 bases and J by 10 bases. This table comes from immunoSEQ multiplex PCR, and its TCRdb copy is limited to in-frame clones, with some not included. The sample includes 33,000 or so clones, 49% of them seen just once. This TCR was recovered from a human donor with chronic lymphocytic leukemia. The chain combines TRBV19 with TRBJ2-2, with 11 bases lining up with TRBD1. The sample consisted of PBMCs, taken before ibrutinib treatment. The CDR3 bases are TGTGCCAGTAGTAACCCAGGACAGGGGGCGGGTCTGGAGCTGTTTTTT. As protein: CASSNPGQGAGLELFF.